This T cell receptor beta chain was observed in a study of blood T cell repertoires in COVID-19. The table came from immunoSEQ multiplex PCR; TCRdb's copy has only in-frame clones and leaves some out. The sample includes some 110,000 clones, 87% of them seen just once. The receptor comes from a human donor in a cohort sampled during active COVID-19. The sequencing input was peripheral blood.

Written as DNA, the CDR3 is TGTGCCAGCAGCACCAGGTGGATCGGCACCTTC. This translates into CASSTRWIGTF. The chain combines TRBV21-1 with TRBJ1-2; the table's D gene call, TRBD1, was not cross checked with the DNA. TRBV21-1 is a listed pseudogene. The length of the CDR3 is 11 residues.